The clone carrying this TCR beta chain occurred once. The data are from a study of cytomegalovirus exposure and HLA in healthy donors. Amplification used 60 Vbeta primers and 13 Jbeta primers. This table comes from immunoSEQ multiplex PCR, and its TCRdb copy is limited to in-frame clones, with some not included. The sample records roughly 150,000 clones, around three quarters being singletons. There are 18 residues in the CDR3. V gave up 0 bases and J gave up 6 bases; unmatched junction bases: 8. Germline CDR1 LGHNA, CDR2 YSLEER. The sequenced sample consisted of PBMCs. V and J are TRBV4-3 and TRBJ2-2, with 12 bases fitting TRBD2. The origin of this receptor is a man between 40 and 49 years old in good health and CMV-seronegative. CDR3 amino acids: CASSQEPGRLAGAGELFF. CDR3 nucleotides: TGCGCCAGCAGCCAAGAGCCCGGAAGACTAGCGGGGGCCGGGGAGCTGTTTTTT.